The 9 T cell receptor beta chains presented below share a single source sample, sequenced in a study of early T cells in non-severe SARS-CoV-2 infection. Each CDR3 protein is one row after TCRdb ran MiXCR on the 5' RACE reads. The repertoire holds 50,000 to 65,000 distinct CDR3 sequences, with about an eighth as singletons. Sample: whole blood. Source of these receptors: an adult who was a healthcare worker with PCR-confirmed SARS-CoV-2 infection or an uninfected control (not recorded which).

The chain couples TRBV5-4 to TRBJ2-3; D gene ambiguous. Trimming left V 4 bases short and J 0 bases short, with 9 bases between. CDR3 length equals 14 residues. In germline, CDR1 is SGHNT, CDR2 YYREEE (reference sequence). The CDR3 here is CASSTEPSTDTQYF. CDR3 nucleotide sequence: TGTGCCAGCAGCACGGAACCCAGCACAGATACGCAGTATTTT.

The chain links TRBV7-8 to TRBJ1-3; D is ambiguous. CDR1 and CDR2 from the germline V gene are SGHVS and FQNEAQ. V lost 2 bases and J 0 bases, leaving 8 bases between the germline ends. The CDR3 spans 15 residues. DNA of the CDR3: TGTGCCAGCAGCTTAATGACATACTCTGGAAACACCATATATTTT. Translation gives CASSLMTYSGNTIYF.

This clonotype appeared many times. This rearrangement joins TRBV20-1 to TRBJ2-3; 10 positions agree with TRBD1. Germline loops: CDR1 DFQATT, CDR2 SNEGSKA (reference sequence). Unmatched junction bases numbered 6, after V lost 8 bases and J lost 4 bases. The CDR3 totals 13 residues. CDR3 loop: CSLDRGDADTQYF. CDR3 nucleotide sequence: TGCAGTTTGGACAGGGGGGACGCAGATACGCAGTATTTT.

The genes are TRBV7-2 and TRBJ1-2; 8 positions agree with TRBD1. The CDR3 has 14 amino acids. The V gene's germline CDR1 is SGHTA and CDR2 FQGNSA. The junction had 8 bases not matched to a gene; V was cut back by 3 bases and J by 8 bases. The CDR3 loop reads CASSFADRGWGYTF. CDR3 coding DNA: TGTGCCAGCAGCTTCGCCGACAGGGGATGGGGCTACACCTTC. Full variable domain (remainder filled in from reference TRBV7-2 and TRBJ1-2): GAGVSQSPSNKVTEKGKDVELRCDPISGHTALYWYRQSLGQGLEFLIYFQGNSAPDKSGLPSDRFSAERTGGSVSTLTIQRTQQEDSAVYLCASSFADRGWGYTFGSGTRLTVV.

Only a few counts were recorded for this clonotype. The chain uses TRBV7-2 and TRBJ1-6; D may be TRBD1 (5 bases). The CDR3 runs to 14 residues. V was cut by 5 bases and J by 5 bases, with 10 bases left in between. Germline V lookup: CDR1 SGHTA, CDR2 FQGNSA. The chain's CDR3 is CASSLRQNNSPLHF. CDR3 DNA: TGTGCCAGCAGCCTCAGACAGAATAATTCACCCCTCCACTTT.

In its sample, this clonotype was seen many times. The rearrangement joins TRBV27 to TRBJ2-1, with D unclear. V lost 8 bases to trimming and J lost 9 bases, with 17 bases between them. CDR3 size: 13 residues. The germline V gene has CDR1 MNHEY and CDR2 SMNVEV (reference sequence). DNA for the CDR3: TGTGCCAGCGCCCCCCCCACAGCCCTTGAGCAGTTCTTC. Its translation: CASAPPTALEQFF.

This clonotype was seen many times. This chain joins TRBV10-1 and TRBJ1-1, with TRBD1 matching 8 bases. This CDR3 is built from 13 residues. CDR1 and CDR2 (germline): WNHNN, SYGVQD (reference sequence). Unmatched junction bases numbered 4, after V lost 2 bases and J lost 8 bases. This CDR3 reads CASSEMGTGEAFF. The DNA of the CDR3 is TGCGCCAGCAGTGAGATGGGGACAGGAGAAGCTTTCTTT.

The V gene is TRBV12-3 or TRBV12-4, the J gene TRBJ1-1, with D unclear. The CDR3 is 13 amino acids. V dropped 7 bases and J dropped 4 bases, with 13 bases sitting between them. The CDR3 is CASTLAMGTEAFF. In DNA, the CDR3 is TGTGCCAGCACCTTAGCGATGGGCACTGAAGCTTTCTTT.

This clonotype was observed many times. V and J are TRBV7-9 and TRBJ1-6; D is unclear. V gave up 5 bases and J gave up 4 bases, with 12 bases separating them. The V gene's germline CDR1 is SEHNR and CDR2 FQNEAQ (reference sequence). The CDR3 contains 15 residues. CDR3 in amino acids: CASSLGSNYNSPLHF. Written as DNA, the CDR3 is TGTGCCAGCAGCCTAGGTTCGAATTATAATTCACCCCTCCACTTT.